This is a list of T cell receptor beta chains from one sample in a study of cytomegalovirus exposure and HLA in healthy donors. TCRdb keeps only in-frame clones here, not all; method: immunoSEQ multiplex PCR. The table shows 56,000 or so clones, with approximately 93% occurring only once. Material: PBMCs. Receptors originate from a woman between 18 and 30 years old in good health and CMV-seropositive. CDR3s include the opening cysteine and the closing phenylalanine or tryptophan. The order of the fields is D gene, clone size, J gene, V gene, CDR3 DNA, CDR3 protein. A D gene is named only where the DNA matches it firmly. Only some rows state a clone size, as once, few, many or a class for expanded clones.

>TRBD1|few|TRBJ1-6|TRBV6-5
TGTGCCAGCAGAGGGGGAGACAGGGTTAATTCACCCCTCCACTTT
CASRGGDRVNSPLHF
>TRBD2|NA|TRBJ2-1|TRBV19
TGTGCCAGTAGTGTTTCCTTAGCGGGGGGTCCTTACAATGAGCAGTTCTTC
CASSVSLAGGPYNEQFF
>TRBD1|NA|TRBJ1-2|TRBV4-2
TGTGCCAGCAGCCAAGATCCAGGGGGGAACTATGGCTACACCTTC
CASSQDPGGNYGYTF
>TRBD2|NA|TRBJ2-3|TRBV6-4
TGTGCCAGCAGTTTATCAGCGGGGAGCACAGATACGCAGTATTTT
CASSLSAGSTDTQYF
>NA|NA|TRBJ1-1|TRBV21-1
TGTGCCAGCAGCACCTCCCTCTCGGACAGATACACTGAAGCTTTCTTT
CASSTSLSDRYTEAFF
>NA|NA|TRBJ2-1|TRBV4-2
TGTGCCAGCAGCCAAGAGCTCGGAGGGTGGGAGAACTACAATGAGCAGTTCTTC
CASSQELGGWENYNEQFF
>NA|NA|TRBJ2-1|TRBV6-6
TGTGCCAGCTGGGCCGCTCCCAATGAGCAGTTCTTC
CASWAAPNEQFF
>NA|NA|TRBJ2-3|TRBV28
TGTGCCAGCAGGCCTGGGGGGGATACGCAGTATTTT
CASRPGGDTQYF
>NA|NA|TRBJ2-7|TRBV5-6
TGTGCCAGCAGCCCCCTGGAGGGTTCTACCTACGAGCAGTACTTC
CASSPLEGSTYEQYF
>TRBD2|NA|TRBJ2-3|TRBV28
TGTGCCAGCAGTCCACATAGGAGCGGGGTACGCACAGATACGCAGTATTTT
CASSPHRSGVRTDTQYF
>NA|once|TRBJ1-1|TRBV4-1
TGCGCCAGCAGCCAAGTAGGGGCCACTGAAGCTTTCTTT
CASSQVGATEAFF
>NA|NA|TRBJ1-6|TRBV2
TGTGCCAGCACTGTGGGGAGCTCCTATAATTCACCCCTCCACTTT
CASTVGSSYNSPLHF
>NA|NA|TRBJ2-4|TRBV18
TGTGCCAGCTCCTCCGCAGGAGCCAAAAACATTCAGTACTTC
CASSSAGAKNIQYF
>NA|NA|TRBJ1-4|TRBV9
TGTGCCAGCAGCGTAGAGGGGGGGCCTGCAACTAATGAAAAACTGTTTTTT
CASSVEGGPATNEKLFF
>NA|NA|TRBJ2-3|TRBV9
TGTGCCAGCAGCATCAGGGTGAGCACAGATACGCAGTATTTT
CASSIRVSTDTQYF
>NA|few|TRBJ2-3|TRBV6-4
TGTGCCAGCAGTGATCAAGCGGGTAGCACAGATACGCAGTATTTT
CASSDQAGSTDTQYF